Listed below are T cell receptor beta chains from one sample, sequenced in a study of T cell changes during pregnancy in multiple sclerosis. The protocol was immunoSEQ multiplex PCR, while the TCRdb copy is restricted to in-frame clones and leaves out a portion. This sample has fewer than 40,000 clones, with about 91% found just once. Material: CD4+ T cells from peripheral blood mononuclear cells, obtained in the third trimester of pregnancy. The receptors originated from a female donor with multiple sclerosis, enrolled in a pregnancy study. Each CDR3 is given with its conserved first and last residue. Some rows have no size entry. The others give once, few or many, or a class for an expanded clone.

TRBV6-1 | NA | CASSRDTNTEAFF
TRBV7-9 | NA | CASSPRQEIYSGANVLTF
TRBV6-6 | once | CASTQPGWDYGYTF
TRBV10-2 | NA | CASRIPTSSPYNEQFF
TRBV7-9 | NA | CASSFRRTEAFF
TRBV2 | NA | CASNFGTPNTGELFF
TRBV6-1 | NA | CASSELGGTIPYEQYF
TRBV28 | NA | CASSQFKDGYTF
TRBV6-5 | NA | CASTPGILGEQYF
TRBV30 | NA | CAWSAIGGVGYTF
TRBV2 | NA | CASTVAGYYEAFF
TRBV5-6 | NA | CASSSQWLNTGELFF
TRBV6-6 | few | CASRIGDPYNQPQHF
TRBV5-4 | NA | CASSLGGQAGTGGREQYF
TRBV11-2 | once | CASSLGVGTKGEAFF
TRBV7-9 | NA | CASSTDRGPLGSQYF
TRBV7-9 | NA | CASSLRQGAGNTIYF
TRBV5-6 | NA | CASSLPGGKFNEQFF
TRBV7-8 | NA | CASSLETGTGDTYGYTF
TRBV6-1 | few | CASSAGDHGYTF
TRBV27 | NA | CASSRTGTATDTQYF
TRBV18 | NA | CASSPSPGTGYQDEQYF
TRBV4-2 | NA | CASSQPRIAGTTDTQYF
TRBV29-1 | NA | CSVAPTSTDTQYF
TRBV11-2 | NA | CASTKDRGNIQYF
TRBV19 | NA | CASSPGGGSGYTF